One and the same sample provided the 13 T cell receptor beta chains below, sequenced in a study of persistence of HIV-infected CD4 T cells. Overlapping HIV-1 Gag 15-mer peptides at approximately 1 ug per peptide per mL were used. CD40L-negative CD69-negative CD45RO-high memory CD4+ T cells were sorted as populations depleted of antigen-responding cells. This was the immunoSEQ version 4 assay in survey mode. The data were produced by immunoSEQ multiplex PCR, yet TCRdb's version contains in-frame clones alone and is incomplete. The sample has approximately 32,000 clones; roughly 82% are singletons. No antigen has been assigned to these receptors. Sequences were derived from CD4+ T cells sorted from PBMCs after 18-hour stimulation, sampled from a patient who received antiretroviral therapy. The receptors shown here come from an adult woman with HIV who was CMV-seropositive.

CDR3 amino acids: CASSSGPPAATQYF. The CDR3 nucleotides are TGTGCCAGCAGCTCGGGGCCCCCGGCGGCCACGCAGTATTTT. The chain links TRBV6-5 to TRBJ2-3; the D call may be TRBD1 or TRBD2 (5 bases each). V was shortened by 6 bases and J by 9 bases, with 19 bases between the two germline ends. Germline V gene sequence: CDR1 MNHEY, CDR2 SVGAGI. This CDR3 has 14 amino acids.

V is TRBV7-8 and J is TRBJ2-2; D is uncertain. V lost 2 bases and J 9 bases, leaving 10 bases between the germline ends. The CDR3 spans 13 residues. Per germline, CDR1 SGHVS and CDR2 FQNEAQ. The CDR3 sequence: CASSLPPFRELFF. Written as DNA, the CDR3 is TGTGCCAGCAGCTTACCCCCCTTTAGGGAGCTGTTTTTT.

J is TRBJ2-4 and V is TRBV4-3; D possibly corresponds to TRBD2 (5 bases). The ends were cut back, 3 bases at V and 6 bases at J, with 18 bases in the middle. Germline CDR1 is LGHNA and CDR2 is YSLEER. CDR3 length equals 16 residues. For the CDR3, the DNA is TGCGCCAGCAGCCAGGGCTCTACACCGAGCGGAAACATTCAGTACTTC. Protein: CASSQGSTPSGNIQYF.

V usage is TRBV20-1 and J usage is TRBJ2-2; D is ambiguous. There are 14 residues in the CDR3. Germline V gene sequence: CDR1 DFQATT, CDR2 SNEGSKA (reference sequence). V lost 3 bases, J lost 1 base, and 9 bases lay in between. Written as DNA, the CDR3 is TGCAGTGCTAGTGGGCAGCTGAACACCGGGGAGCTGTTTTTT. It codes for CSASGQLNTGELFF.

As DNA, the CDR3 is TGCGCCAGCAGCTCCGACAGGGGTAATGAAAAACTGTTTTTT. Protein: CASSSDRGNEKLFF. The rearrangement uses TRBV5-1 and TRBJ1-4, with TRBD1 identical over 8 bases. The CDR3 has 14 amino acids. V was clipped by 3 bases and J by 4 bases; unmatched bases: 2. Germline CDR1 is SGHRS and CDR2 is YFSETQ.

V usage is TRBV30 and J usage is TRBJ2-5, with TRBD1 matching 9 bases. The germline CDR1 and CDR2 sequences are GTSNPN and SVGIG (reference sequence). The junction had 3 bases not matched to a gene; V was cut back by 5 bases and J by 5 bases. This CDR3 has 12 residues. CDR3 residues: CAWGTGRETQYF. CDR3 in DNA: TGTGCCTGGGGGACAGGGCGGGAGACCCAGTACTTC.

The chain uses TRBV9 and TRBJ2-3; TRBD2 matches at 12 bases. The germline V gene has CDR1 SGDLS and CDR2 YYNGEE. This CDR3 has 17 amino acids. With V trimmed by 4 bases and J by 3 bases, 9 bases remained unmatched. CDR3 sequence (DNA): TGTGCCAGCAGCCCTAGCGGGGGGGCTCTTGGGACAGATACGCAGTATTTT. Protein sequence: CASSPSGGALGTDTQYF.

The V call is TRBV19, the J call TRBJ2-1; D possibly corresponds to TRBD2 (6 bases). Trimming shortened V by 5 bases and J by 6 bases, and 20 bases separated the two germline ends. Germline V CDR1 and CDR2: LNHDA, SQIVND (reference sequence). The CDR3 extends over 16 amino acids. The CDR3 loop reads CASSPPAGLGGNEQFF. The DNA of the CDR3 is TGTGCCAGTAGTCCTCCGGCGGGGCTAGGAGGCAATGAGCAGTTCTTC.

A single count supports this clone. The V call is TRBV6-5, the J call TRBJ2-2, with 8 positions matching TRBD1. CDR1 and CDR2 from the germline V gene are MNHEY and SVGAGI. V trimming: 6 bases; J trimming: 8 bases; junction bases outside the gene matches: 11. CDR3 length: 15 amino acids. The CDR3 DNA reads as TGTGCCAGCAGAGCGCAGGGGGCGCGGTCAGGGGAGCTGTTTTTT. Its protein is CASRAQGARSGELFF.

V is TRBV5-8 and J is TRBJ1-2, with D hard to call. Trimming removed 2 bases at V and 2 bases at J, with 7 bases between. The CDR3 consists of 13 residues. Germline V lookup: CDR1 SGHTS, CDR2 YDEGEE. The DNA of the CDR3 is TGTGCCAGCAGCTTTGCAGAAAACTATGGCTACACCTTC. Its protein is CASSFAENYGYTF.

The chain uses TRBV5-1 and TRBJ1-4; D unclear. V shed 4 bases and J shed 0 bases, with 4 bases lying between them. The CDR3 is 13 amino acids. From germline, CDR1 is SGHRS and CDR2 YFSETQ. CDR3 loop: CASSQTTNEKLFF. The CDR3 nucleotides read TGCGCCAGCAGCCAAACAACTAATGAAAAACTGTTTTTT.

This clone was seen a handful of times. J is TRBJ1-4 and V is TRBV19; perhaps TRBD1 as D (5 bases). Trimming removed 5 bases at V and 8 bases at J, with 18 bases between. The length of the CDR3 is 15 residues. Germline CDR1 LNHDA, CDR2 SQIVND (reference sequence). The CDR3 DNA sequence: TGTGCCAGTAGTGTTCAATTGGGGCGGCAGGAAAAACTGTTTTTT. As protein: CASSVQLGRQEKLFF.

The V gene is TRBV28, the J gene TRBJ2-7; 11 bases agree with TRBD2. The ends lost 9 bases at V and 7 bases at J; junction bases unmatched: 20. The length of the CDR3 is 17 residues. From germline, CDR1 is MDHEN and CDR2 SYDVKM. Written as DNA, the CDR3 is TGTGCCAGTAAGACTAGCGGGATGAGCCGATTTTCGGGAGAGCAGTACTTC. It translates to CASKTSGMSRFSGEQYF.